This note documents a single T cell receptor (beta chain) sequence. The entry originates in a study of shared T cell receptors in the human thymus. TCRdb's table, derived via immunoSEQ multiplex PCR, lists solely in-frame clones and lacks some. The sample holds 65,000 to 70,000 clones, 90% to 95% seen once. V lost 0 bases to trimming and J lost 6 bases, with 15 bases between them. Germline CDR1 is SGDLS and CDR2 is YYNGEE. This CDR3 has 16 amino acids. The sample comprised thymocytes. This clonotype was obtained from a human donor. The chain links TRBV9 to TRBJ2-2; a weak D match, TRBD2 (6 bases). CDR3 region: CASSVDSPLAPGELFF. DNA of the CDR3: TGTGCCAGCAGCGTAGACTCCCCTCTAGCGCCCGGGGAGCTGTTTTTT.